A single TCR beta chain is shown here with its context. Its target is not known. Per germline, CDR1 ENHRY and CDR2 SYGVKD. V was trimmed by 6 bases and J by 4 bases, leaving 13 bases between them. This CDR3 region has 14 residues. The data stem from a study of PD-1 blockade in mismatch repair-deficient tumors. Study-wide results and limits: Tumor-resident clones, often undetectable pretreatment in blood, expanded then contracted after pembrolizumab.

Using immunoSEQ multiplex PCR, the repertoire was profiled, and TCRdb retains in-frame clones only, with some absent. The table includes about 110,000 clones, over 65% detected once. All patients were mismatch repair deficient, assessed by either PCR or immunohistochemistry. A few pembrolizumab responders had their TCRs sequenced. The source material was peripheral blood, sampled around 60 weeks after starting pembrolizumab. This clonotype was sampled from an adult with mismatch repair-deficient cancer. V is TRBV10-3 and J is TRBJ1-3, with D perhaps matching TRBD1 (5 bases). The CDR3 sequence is CAIREQVNGNTIYF. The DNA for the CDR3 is TGTGCCATCAGAGAACAGGTTAACGGAAACACCATATATTTT.